The present entry profiles one T cell receptor (beta chain) with its context. These data come from a study of T cells after yellow fever vaccination. TCRdb used MiXCR to reprocess the 5' RACE reads, holding one entry per CDR3 protein. The top ten clones hold 20% to 30% of a sample with about 300,000 distinct CDR3 sequences, around 4.1% of them seen once. The V end was cut by 7 bases, the J end by 3 bases, with 13 bases between. In germline, CDR1 is MDHEN, CDR2 SYDVKM. The CDR3 is 14 amino acids. V is TRBV28 and J is TRBJ1-5; tentatively, D is TRBD1 (6 bases). The source material was PBMCs, sampled 5 days after the yellow fever booster vaccination. The receptor was isolated from a man in his late teens or twenties who received the YFV17D yellow fever vaccine. The CDR3 spells CASTETGDNQPQHF. The DNA for the CDR3 is TGTGCCAGCACCGAGACAGGAGACAATCAGCCCCAGCATTTT.